The 22 T cell receptor beta chains below all came from one sample that was sequenced in a study of cytomegalovirus exposure and HLA in healthy donors. The PCR made use of 60 Vbeta and 13 Jbeta primers. Sequencing was performed with immunoSEQ multiplex PCR; in TCRdb, only in-frame clones are kept and a portion is missing. The repertoire holds over 130,000 clones, with 75% to 80% as singletons. The sample was PBMCs. The source of these receptors is a woman in her thirties or forties in good health and CMV-seropositive.

This clone was recorded once. The gene calls are TRBV7-8 and TRBJ2-7; D is possibly TRBD2 (5 bases). Germline values: CDR1 SGHVS, CDR2 FQNEAQ. The CDR3 extends over 13 amino acids. The V gene lost 4 bases and the J gene lost 2 bases, with 9 bases spanning the gap. As DNA, the CDR3 is TGTGCCAGCAGCTCACCGGGGACCTACGAGCAGTACTTC. Encoded protein: CASSSPGTYEQYF.

The chain links TRBV20-1 to TRBJ1-2; D is unclear. Trimming removed 6 bases at V and 4 bases at J, with 3 bases between. CDR1 is DFQATT, CDR2 SNEGSKA, per germline (reference sequence). The CDR3 runs to 9 residues. This chain's CDR3 is CSALYGYTF. Written as DNA, the CDR3 is TGCAGTGCCCTCTATGGCTACACCTTC.

The chain links TRBV6-1 to TRBJ2-7; 7 bases are a match to TRBD1. The CDR3 is made up of 15 amino acids. Looked up from germline, CDR1 is MNHNS and CDR2 is SASEGT. The V segment lost 3 bases and the J segment 2 bases; nucleotides outside the gene matches: 7. CDR3 amino acids: CASSEGRGRTYEQYF. DNA for the CDR3: TGTGCCAGCAGTGAGGGAAGGGGGCGGACCTACGAGCAGTACTTC.

The chain employs TRBV11-2 and TRBJ2-1, with 9 bases lining up with TRBD2. The J segment lost 7 bases and the V segment lost 3 bases, leaving 7 bases of the junction unmatched. The CDR3 has 15 residues. Germline V gene sequence: CDR1 SGHAT, CDR2 FQNNGV. The CDR3 sequence: CASSFVAGDTNEQFF. CDR3 sequence (DNA): TGTGCCAGCAGCTTCGTAGCGGGAGATACAAATGAGCAGTTCTTC.

The chain combines TRBV5-6 with TRBJ2-1, with 12 bases aligning to TRBD2. Unmatched junction bases numbered 16, after V lost 2 bases and J lost 7 bases. The CDR3 is made up of 19 amino acids. Germline-derived CDR1 and CDR2 are SGHDT and YYEEEE. In nucleotides, the CDR3 is TGTGCCAGCAGCTTACTCACTGGACTAGCGGGAAACAGTTTTAATGAGCAGTTCTTC. Its protein is CASSLLTGLAGNSFNEQFF.

The gene calls are TRBV28 and TRBJ2-3; 13 nucleotides align to TRBD2. The V gene end was trimmed by 5 bases and the J gene end by 5 bases; junction bases not matched to a gene: 7. This CDR3 region has 16 residues. From germline, CDR1 is MDHEN and CDR2 SYDVKM. CDR3 DNA: TGTGCCAGCAGTCAAACTAGCGGGAGGGCCCGAGATACGCAGTATTTT. Protein product: CASSQTSGRARDTQYF. The entire variable domain, with the rest obtained from reference TRBV28 and TRBJ2-3, is as follows: DVKVTQSSRYLVKRTGEKVFLECVQDMDHENMFWYRQDPGLGLRLIYFSYDVKMKEKGDIPEGYSVSREKKERFSLILESASTNQTSMYLCASSQTSGRARDTQYFGPGTRLTVL.

The rearrangement links TRBV28 to TRBJ2-3; TRBD1 is a possible D gene (5 bases). The V gene's germline CDR1 is MDHEN and CDR2 SYDVKM. V gave up 0 bases and J gave up 4 bases, with 14 bases separating them. The CDR3 is 16 amino acids. The DNA of the CDR3 is TGTGCCAGCAGTTTATGGAGGCAGCAGGGTCCAGATACGCAGTATTTT. Translated: CASSLWRQQGPDTQYF.

The chain employs TRBV5-1 and TRBJ1-1; possibly TRBD1 for D (5 bases). V shed 4 bases and J shed 0 bases, with 10 bases lying between them. The CDR3 covers 14 residues. Per germline, CDR1 SGHRS and CDR2 YFSETQ. The chain's CDR3 is CASSGASMNTEAFF. CDR3 bases: TGCGCCAGCAGCGGGGCCTCTATGAACACTGAAGCTTTCTTT.

The chain links TRBV5-1 to TRBJ2-7; 7 nucleotides line up with TRBD1. V lost 2 bases, J lost 6 bases, and 2 bases stayed unmatched. CDR3 length: 12 residues. Germline lookup yields CDR1 SGHRS and CDR2 YFSETQ. The CDR3 sequence is CASSLQGREQYF. CDR3 nucleotides: TGCGCCAGCAGCTTACAGGGGCGCGAGCAGTACTTC.

This clone was detected only a few times. This sample includes further DNA sequences coding for the same CDR3. This chain joins TRBV6-6 and TRBJ2-7, with TRBD1 identical over 8 bases. V lost 2 bases and J lost 4; bases outside the gene matches: 7. This CDR3 is built from 15 residues. Germline CDR1 reads MNHNY; CDR2 reads SVGAGI (reference sequence). The CDR3 nucleotides are TGTGCCAGCAGTTACCGAAGGACAGGGTCTTACGAGCAGTACTTC. It translates to CASSYRRTGSYEQYF.

The chain carries TRBV6-1 and TRBJ2-7; TRBD2 is a possible D gene (5 bases). Germline loops: CDR1 MNHNS, CDR2 SASEGT. The CDR3 covers 12 residues. V shed 0 bases and J shed 10 bases, with 10 bases lying between them. The CDR3 protein is CASSEARAPQYF. CDR3 bases: TGTGCCAGCAGTGAAGCGAGGGCGCCTCAGTACTTC.

The chain recombines TRBV6-5 with TRBJ2-5; a possible D gene is TRBD2 (6 bases). Germline CDR1 and CDR2: MNHEY and SVGAGI. The CDR3 contains 13 residues. V gave up 5 bases and J gave up 1 base, with 8 bases separating them. The CDR3 loop is CASSRDFQETQYF. The CDR3 bases are TGTGCCAGCAGTCGGGACTTCCAAGAGACCCAGTACTTC.

V is TRBV28 and J is TRBJ2-2, with TRBD1 identical over 8 bases. CDR1 MDHEN and CDR2 SYDVKM come from the germline V gene. V was pared by 8 bases and J by 4 bases, with 6 bases of the junction left unmatched. This CDR3 contains 14 residues. CDR3 sequence: CASYLGQATGELFF. The CDR3 DNA reads TGTGCCAGCTACCTGGGACAGGCCACCGGGGAGCTGTTTTTT.

The J gene is TRBJ2-5, the V gene TRBV7-2, with D unresolved. The CDR3 spans 13 residues. V dropped 4 bases and J dropped 3 bases, with 9 bases sitting between them. Germline V gene lookup returns CDR1 SGHTA and CDR2 FQGNSA. In DNA form, the CDR3 reads TGTGCCAGCAGCTCTACCCGTGAAGAGACCCAGTACTTC. Encoded protein: CASSSTREETQYF. Full variable domain (remainder filled in from reference TRBV7-2 and TRBJ2-5): GAGVSQSPSNKVTEKGKDVELRCDPISGHTALYWYRQSLGQGLEFLIYFQGNSAPDKSGLPSDRFSAERTGGSVSTLTIQRTQQEDSAVYLCASSSTREETQYFGPGTRLLVL.

Of note for this clone: Other DNA sequences in this specimen translate into the identical CDR3. This chain joins TRBV2 and TRBJ1-1, with TRBD1 identical over 7 bases. V shed 8 bases, J shed 1 base, and the junction held 4 bases outside the gene matches. The CDR3 is 13 amino acids. CDR1 is SNHLY, CDR2 FYNNEI, per germline. CDR3 in DNA: TGTGCCAGCGAAGGACAGGCGAACACTGAAGCTTTCTTT. It yields the protein CASEGQANTEAFF.

This chain connects TRBV5-1 to TRBJ2-4; D may be TRBD1 (5 bases). This CDR3 is built from 13 residues. With 6 bases removed from V and 4 bases from J, the gap between germline ends came to 11 bases. Germline V gene data show CDR1 as SGHRS and CDR2 as YFSETQ. In DNA, the CDR3 is TGCGCCAGCAAAGACCCAGGGAAAAACATTCAGTACTTC. This encodes CASKDPGKNIQYF.

The chain is built from TRBV6-6 and TRBJ1-2; D perhaps matches TRBD1 (5 bases). Trimming stripped 6 bases from V and 7 bases from J, with 9 bases between. Germline values: CDR1 MNHNY, CDR2 SVGAGI (reference sequence). The length of the CDR3 is 11 residues. The CDR3 loop reads CASSRESGYTF. The CDR3 coding sequence is TGTGCCAGCAGCAGGGAAAGTGGCTACACCTTC.

The chain employs TRBV29-1 and TRBJ1-3; TRBD1 matches at 7 bases. This CDR3 comprises 13 residues. V lost 5 bases and J lost 6; bases outside the gene matches: 7. Per germline, CDR1 SQVTM and CDR2 ANQGSEA. The CDR3: CSVLNRGTNTIYF. The CDR3 bases are TGCAGCGTTCTCAACAGGGGAACAAACACCATATATTTT. Filled out from reference TRBV29-1 and TRBJ1-3, the complete variable domain reads SAVISQKPSRDICQRGTSLTIQCQVDSQVTMMFWYRQQPGQSLTLIATANQGSEATYESGFVIDKFPISRPNLTFSTLTVSNMSPEDSSIYLCSVLNRGTNTIYFGEGSWLTVV.

This chain uses TRBV7-9 with TRBJ2-1, with 7 positions matching TRBD1. The CDR3 runs to 16 residues. With V trimmed by 1 base and J by 0 bases, 3 bases remained unmatched. Germline-derived CDR1 and CDR2 are SEHNR and FQNEAQ (reference sequence). The CDR3 loop reads CASSLGQGISYNEQFF. CDR3 bases: TGTGCCAGCAGCTTAGGACAGGGAATCTCCTACAATGAGCAGTTCTTC.

V gene TRBV4-1 combines with J gene TRBJ2-7, with D perhaps matching TRBD1 (5 bases). The CDR3 totals 15 residues. V was pared by 2 bases and J by 1 base, with 12 bases between. From germline, CDR1 is MGHRA and CDR2 YSYEKL. CDR3 amino acids: CASSQIPDSSYEQYF. CDR3 in DNA: TGCGCCAGCAGCCAAATCCCAGACAGTTCCTACGAGCAGTACTTC.

The chain joins TRBV7-9 to TRBJ2-7, with 8 bases matching TRBD2. This CDR3 comprises 11 residues. With 5 bases clipped from V and 7 bases from J, the junction kept 1 base outside the gene matches. CDR1 is SEHNR, CDR2 FQNEAQ, per germline (reference sequence). The CDR3 nucleotides are TGTGCCAGCAGCCAGCGGGAGGAGCAGTACTTC. Amino acids: CASSQREEQYF.

This clone was recorded a few times. V gene TRBV27 combines with J gene TRBJ2-7; no clear D. The CDR3 contains 11 residues. Trimming removed 6 bases at V and 5 bases at J, with 8 bases between. Germline CDR1 is MNHEY and CDR2 is SMNVEV (reference sequence). The CDR3 DNA reads as TGTGCCAGCAGCAACTTTGACGAGCAGTACTTC. It translates to CASSNFDEQYF.